The clone carrying this T cell receptor (beta chain) showed up just a few times. The data belong to a study of T cells in Graves' hyperthyroidism and ophthalmopathy. Researchers amplified the TCR beta CDR3 regions from RNA transcripts. RT-PCR in the first round (using the HTBI primer set) targeted the TCR CDR3. One entry per CDR3 protein results from TCRdb running MiXCR on the multiplex PCR reads. The sample has a few hundred thousand distinct CDR3 sequences; approximately 25% are singletons. Trimming at V came to 11 bases and at J to 2 bases, leaving 7 bases not matched to a gene. This CDR3 region has 13 residues. Germline V gene sequence: CDR1 MDHEN, CDR2 SYDVKM. These patients, aged 18 to 65, had recently diagnosed hyperthyroidism lasting under 2 months. Orbital computed tomography, thyroid ultrasound, serum thyroxine and TRAb, and clinical symptoms together informed the diagnoses.

The specimen was blood. The receptor comes from a man aged 50-59 years with Graves' hyperthyroidism. The chain couples TRBV28 to TRBJ2-7, with 9 nucleotides matching TRBD2. CDR3 DNA sequence: TGTGCCCATAGCGGGAGAGGCCCCTACGAGCAGTACTTC. It is translated as CAHSGRGPYEQYF. Full variable domain (outside the CDR3, taken from reference TRBV28 and TRBJ2-7): DVKVTQSSRYLVKRTGEKVFLECVQDMDHENMFWYRQDPGLGLRLIYFSYDVKMKEKGDIPEGYSVSREKKERFSLILESASTNQTSMYLCAHSGRGPYEQYFGPGTRLTVT.